The clone carrying this TCR beta chain has a single count. The same CDR3 also results from other DNA sequences found in this sample. These data originate in a study of shared clonotypes between healthy human individuals. Sequencing used immunoSEQ multiplex PCR; TCRdb keeps in-frame clones, though not all of them. This sample has 2 million to 2.5 million clones, with 85% to 95% found just once. This CDR3 region has 15 residues. Germline V gene sequence: CDR1 SGHRS, CDR2 YFSETQ. The V gene end was trimmed by 4 bases and the J gene end by 4 bases; junction bases not matched to a gene: 3. Sample: naive CD4+ T cells from PBMCs. Subset meaning: CD45RA+ positively selected. The rearrangement links TRBV5-1 to TRBJ2-2; 11 nucleotides line up with TRBD1. The clonotype originates from a man between 18 and 29 years old in good health. Some clones in this sample may be carry-over from other donors' samples. The CDR3 is CASSLGQGATGELFF. Written as DNA, the CDR3 is TGCGCCAGCAGCCTTGGACAGGGGGCCACCGGGGAGCTGTTTTTT.